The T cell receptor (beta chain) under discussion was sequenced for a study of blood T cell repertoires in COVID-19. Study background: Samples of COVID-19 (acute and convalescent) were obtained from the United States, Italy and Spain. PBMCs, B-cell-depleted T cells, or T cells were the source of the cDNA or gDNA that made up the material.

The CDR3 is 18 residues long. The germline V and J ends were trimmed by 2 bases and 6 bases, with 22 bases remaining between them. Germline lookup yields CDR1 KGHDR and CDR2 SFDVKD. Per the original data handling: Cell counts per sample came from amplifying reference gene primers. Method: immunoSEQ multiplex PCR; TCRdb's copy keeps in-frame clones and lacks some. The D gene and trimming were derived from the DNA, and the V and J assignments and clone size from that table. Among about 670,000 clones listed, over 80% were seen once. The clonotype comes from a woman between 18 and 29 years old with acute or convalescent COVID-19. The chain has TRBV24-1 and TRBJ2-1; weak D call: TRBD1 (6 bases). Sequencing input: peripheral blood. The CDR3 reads CATSDSPGRQESGNEQFF. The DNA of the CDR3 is TGTGCCACCAGTGATTCGCCTGGTAGACAGGAATCCGGCAATGAGCAGTTCTTC.